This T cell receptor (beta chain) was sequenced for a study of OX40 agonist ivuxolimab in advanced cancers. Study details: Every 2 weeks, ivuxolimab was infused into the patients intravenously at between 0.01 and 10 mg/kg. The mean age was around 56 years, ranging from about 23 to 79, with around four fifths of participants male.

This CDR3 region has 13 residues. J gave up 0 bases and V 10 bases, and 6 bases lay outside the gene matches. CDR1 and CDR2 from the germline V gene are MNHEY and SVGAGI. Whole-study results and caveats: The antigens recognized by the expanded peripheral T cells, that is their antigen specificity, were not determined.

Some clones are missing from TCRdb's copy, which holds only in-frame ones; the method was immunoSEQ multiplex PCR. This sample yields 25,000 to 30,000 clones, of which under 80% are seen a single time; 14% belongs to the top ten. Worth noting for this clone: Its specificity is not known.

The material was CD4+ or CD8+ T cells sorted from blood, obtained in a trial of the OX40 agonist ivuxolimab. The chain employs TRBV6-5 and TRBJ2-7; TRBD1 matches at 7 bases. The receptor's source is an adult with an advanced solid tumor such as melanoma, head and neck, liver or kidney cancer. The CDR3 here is CATRTGSSYEQYF. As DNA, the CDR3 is TGTGCCACCAGGACAGGTAGCTCCTACGAGCAGTACTTC.